This T cell receptor (beta chain) was sequenced during a study of shared clonotypes between healthy human individuals. The wider study: The cohort comprised a couple of women and a few men. Their ages spanned 18 to 49 years. The study, taken as a whole, reports: Sharing across four donors was highest in naive CD4 (roughly 5%) and lowest in memory CD8 (around 0.4%).

V was pared by 1 base and J by 8 bases, with 11 bases between. Germline V gene data show CDR1 as SEHNR and CDR2 as FQNEAQ (reference sequence). The CDR3 extends over 13 amino acids. Concerning this clone: Its antigen is unidentified.

Profiled with immunoSEQ multiplex PCR; TCRdb holds only in-frame clones, not every one. Of some 1,400,000 clones in the sample, approximately 96% were seen once. The chain couples TRBV7-9 to TRBJ1-2, with no clear D. The source of this sequence is a man aged 25 to 40 in good health. The sequenced sample was naive CD4+ T cells sorted from blood. Subset of the sample: CD45RA+ positively selected. CDR3 bases: TGTGCCAGCAGCTTAGAGGGCCTGGGGGGCTACACCTTC. This codes for CASSLEGLGGYTF. The full variable domain, completed using reference TRBV7-9 and TRBJ1-2, is DTGVSQNPRHKITKRGQNVTFRCDPISEHNRLYWYRQTLGQGPEFLTYFQNEAQLEKSRLLSDRFSAERPKGSFSTLEIQRTEQGDSAMYLCASSLEGLGGYTFGSGTRLTVV.